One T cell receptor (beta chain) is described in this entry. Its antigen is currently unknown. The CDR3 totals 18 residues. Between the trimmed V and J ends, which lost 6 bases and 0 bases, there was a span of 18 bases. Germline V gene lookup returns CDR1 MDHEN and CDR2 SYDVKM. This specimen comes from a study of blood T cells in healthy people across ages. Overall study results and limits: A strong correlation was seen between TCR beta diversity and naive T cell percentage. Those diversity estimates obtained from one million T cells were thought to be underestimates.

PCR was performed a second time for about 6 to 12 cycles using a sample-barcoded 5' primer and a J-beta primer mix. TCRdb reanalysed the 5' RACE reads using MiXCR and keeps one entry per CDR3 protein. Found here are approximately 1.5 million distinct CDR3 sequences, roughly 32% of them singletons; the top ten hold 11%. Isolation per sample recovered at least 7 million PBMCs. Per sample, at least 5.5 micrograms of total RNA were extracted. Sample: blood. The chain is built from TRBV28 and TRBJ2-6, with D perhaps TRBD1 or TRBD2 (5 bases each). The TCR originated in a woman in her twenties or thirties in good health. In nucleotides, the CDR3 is TGTGCCAGCAGGCGTCCCGGGACGCCCAGCTCTGGGGCCAACGTCCTGACTTTC. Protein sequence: CASRRPGTPSSGANVLTF.